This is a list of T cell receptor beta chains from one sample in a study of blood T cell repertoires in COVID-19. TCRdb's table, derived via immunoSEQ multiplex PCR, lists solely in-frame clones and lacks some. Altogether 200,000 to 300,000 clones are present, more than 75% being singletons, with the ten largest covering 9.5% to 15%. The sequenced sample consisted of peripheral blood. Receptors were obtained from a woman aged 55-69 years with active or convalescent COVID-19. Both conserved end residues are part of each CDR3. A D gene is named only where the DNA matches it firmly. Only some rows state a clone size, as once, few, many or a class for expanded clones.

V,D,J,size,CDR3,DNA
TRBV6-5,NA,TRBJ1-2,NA,CASGAGTFYGYTF,TGTGCCAGCGGAGCAGGGACTTTCTATGGCTACACCTTC
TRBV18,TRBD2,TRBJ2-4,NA,CASSPLGRTSGGQESKNIQYF,TGTGCCAGCTCACCACTGGGCCGGACTAGCGGGGGGCAGGAGTCCAAAAACATTCAGTACTTC
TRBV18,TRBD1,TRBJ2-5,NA,CASSPRGRETQYF,TGTGCCAGCTCACCCAGGGGGCGTGAGACCCAGTACTTC
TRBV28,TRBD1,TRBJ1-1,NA,CASSFDRGTEAFF,TGTGCCAGCAGTTTCGACAGGGGCACTGAAGCTTTCTTT
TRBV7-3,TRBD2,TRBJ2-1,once,CASSLREGVSEQFF,TGTGCCAGCAGCCTCCGGGAGGGGGTAAGCGAGCAGTTCTTC
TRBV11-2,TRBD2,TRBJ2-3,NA,CASSLSSGGSTDTQYF,TGTGCCAGCAGCTTATCTAGCGGGGGGTCGACAGATACGCAGTATTTT
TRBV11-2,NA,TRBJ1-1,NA,CASSLWTGMGEAFF,TGTGCCAGCAGCCTATGGACGGGGATGGGGGAAGCTTTCTTT
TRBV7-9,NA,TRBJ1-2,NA,CASSLTEAWAEANYGYTF,TGTGCCAGCAGCTTAACGGAGGCGTGGGCGGAAGCTAACTATGGCTACACCTTC
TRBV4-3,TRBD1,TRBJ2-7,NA,CASSAGQGSYEQYF,TGCGCCAGCAGCGCGGGACAGGGCTCCTACGAGCAGTACTTC
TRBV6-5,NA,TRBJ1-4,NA,CASSYNGVTNEKLFF,TGTGCCAGCAGTTATAACGGGGTTACTAATGAAAAACTGTTTTTT
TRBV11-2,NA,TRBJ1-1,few,CASSPSSTEAFF,TGTGCCAGCAGCCCCTCGAGTACTGAAGCTTTCTTT
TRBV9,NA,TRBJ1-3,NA,CASSVHGGSGNTIYF,TGTGCCAGCAGCGTGCACGGGGGCTCTGGAAACACCATATATTTT
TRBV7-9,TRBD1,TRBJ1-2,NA,CASSFAGGRRGYTF,TGTGCCAGCAGCTTCGCAGGGGGACGGAGGGGCTACACCTTC
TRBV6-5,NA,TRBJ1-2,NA,CASRGAPSNYGYTF,TGTGCCAGCAGAGGAGCGCCCTCTAACTATGGCTACACCTTC
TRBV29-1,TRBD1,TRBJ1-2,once,CPTRDRDNYGYTF,TGCCCCACTAGGGACAGAGATAACTATGGCTACACCTTC
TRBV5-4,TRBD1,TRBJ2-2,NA,CASSNRGSNTGELFF,TGTGCCAGCAGCAACAGGGGATCGAACACCGGGGAGCTGTTTTTT
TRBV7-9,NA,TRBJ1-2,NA,CASSLGVSSGYTF,TGTGCCAGCAGCTTGGGAGTTTCCAGTGGCTACACCTTC
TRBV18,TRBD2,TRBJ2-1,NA,CASSLTDSGPPMDEQFF,TGTGCCAGCTCACTAACCGATAGCGGGCCTCCGATGGATGAGCAGTTCTTC
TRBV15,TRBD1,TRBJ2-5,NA,CATSRGQGAKETQYF,TGTGCCACCAGCAGAGGGCAGGGGGCTAAAGAGACCCAGTACTTC
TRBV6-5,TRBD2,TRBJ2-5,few,CASSYGGRGLYF,TGTGCCAGCAGTTACGGTGGGAGGGGTCTATACTTC
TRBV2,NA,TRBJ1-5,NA,CASSEAGGWSNQPQHF,TGTGCCAGCAGTGAGGCCGGGGGTTGGAGCAATCAGCCCCAGCATTTT
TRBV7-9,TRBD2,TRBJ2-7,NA,CASSSPRRGGVSSSYEQYF,TGTGCCAGCAGCTCCCCTCGGCGGGGGGGCGTCTCAAGCTCCTACGAGCAGTACTTC
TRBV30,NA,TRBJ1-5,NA,CAWSVREDQPQHF,TGTGCCTGGAGTGTAAGGGAGGATCAGCCCCAGCATTTT
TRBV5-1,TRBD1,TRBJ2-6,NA,CASSTRTGGSGANVLTF,TGCGCCAGCAGCACCCGGACAGGGGGTTCCGGGGCCAACGTCCTGACTTTC
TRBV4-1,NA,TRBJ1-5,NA,CASSPEWGLNQPQHF,TGCGCCAGCAGCCCAGAGTGGGGACTAAATCAGCCCCAGCATTTT
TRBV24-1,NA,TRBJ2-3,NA,CATSEGPRRYF,TGTGCCACCAGTGAGGGGCCGCGTCGGTATTTT
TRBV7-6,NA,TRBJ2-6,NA,CASSLRQGSSGANVLTF,TGTGCCAGCAGCTTAAGGCAGGGGAGCTCTGGGGCCAACGTCCTGACTTTC
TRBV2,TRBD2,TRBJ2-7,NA,CASSEQRGAYEQYF,TGTGCCAGCAGTGAACAGCGGGGGGCCTACGAGCAGTACTTC
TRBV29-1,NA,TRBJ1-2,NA,CSVATGPNYGYTF,TGCAGCGTGGCGACAGGTCCCAACTATGGCTACACCTTC
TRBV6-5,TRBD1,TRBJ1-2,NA,CASSAGTGGYGYTF,TGTGCCAGCAGCGCCGGGACAGGGGGCTATGGCTACACCTTC
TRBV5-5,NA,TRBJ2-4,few,CASSLGGGLENIQYF,TGTGCCAGCAGCTTGGGAGGGGGTCTTGAAAACATTCAGTACTTC
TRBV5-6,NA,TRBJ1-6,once,CASSPDGGYNSPLHF,TGTGCCAGCAGCCCGGACGGAGGCTATAATTCACCCCTCCACTTT
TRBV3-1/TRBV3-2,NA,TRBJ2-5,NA,CASSPRSPLRTQYF,TGTGCCAGCAGCCCTCGTAGTCCGTTGAGGACCCAGTACTTC
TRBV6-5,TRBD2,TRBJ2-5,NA,CASSPGLAEETQYF,TGTGCCAGCAGCCCCGGACTAGCGGAAGAGACCCAGTACTTC
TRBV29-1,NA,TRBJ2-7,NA,CSVGQGGSYEQYF,TGCAGCGTTGGGCAGGGGGGATCCTACGAGCAGTACTTC
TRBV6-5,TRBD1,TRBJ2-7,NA,CASSFGTGVSEQYF,TGTGCCAGCAGTTTCGGGACAGGGGTGAGCGAGCAGTACTTC
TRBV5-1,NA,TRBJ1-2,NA,CASSILQGNYGYTF,TGCGCCAGCAGCATACTACAGGGTAACTATGGCTACACCTTC